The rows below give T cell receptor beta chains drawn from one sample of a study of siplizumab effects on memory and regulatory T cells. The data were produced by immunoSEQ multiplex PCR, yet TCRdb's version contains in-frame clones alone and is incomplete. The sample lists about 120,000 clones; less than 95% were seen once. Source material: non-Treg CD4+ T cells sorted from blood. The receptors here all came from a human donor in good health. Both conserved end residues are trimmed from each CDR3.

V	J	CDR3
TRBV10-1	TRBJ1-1	ASSASIPGTEAF
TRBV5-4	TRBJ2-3	ASSLGLAGGSTDTQY
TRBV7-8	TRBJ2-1	ASSSGQSYNEQF
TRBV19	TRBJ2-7	ASSSDRDSYEQY
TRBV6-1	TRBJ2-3	ASSETGWGGRAADTQY
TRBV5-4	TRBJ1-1	ASSWPGVVKSNTEAF
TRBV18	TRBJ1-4	ASSLLEGGLEKLF
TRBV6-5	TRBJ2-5	ASSYSNSPRETQY
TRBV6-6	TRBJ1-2	ASNPGHGGINYGYT
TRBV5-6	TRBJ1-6	ASSWDEVRNSPLH
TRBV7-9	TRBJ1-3	ASSFGTSGNTIY
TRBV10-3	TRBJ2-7	AISGIAQAYEQY
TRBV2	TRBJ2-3	ASKTSGSTDTQY
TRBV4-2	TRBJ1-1	ASRTTGAEAF
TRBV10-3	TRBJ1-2	AITSSYGYT
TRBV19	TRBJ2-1	ASSPGAMKQF
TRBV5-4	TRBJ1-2	ASSEPGNYGYT
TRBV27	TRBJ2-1	ASSLKRNEQF
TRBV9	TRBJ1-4	ASSDPGQVNEKLF
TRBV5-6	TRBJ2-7	ASSLVPGQGVPEQY
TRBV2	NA	ASSEARDRGYEQY
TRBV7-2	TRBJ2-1	ASSLIGAGPYNEQF
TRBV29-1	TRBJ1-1	SVRQGGNTEAF
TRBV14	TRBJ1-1	ASSRSGQANTEAF
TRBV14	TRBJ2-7	ASSQAWTSLAPLYEQY
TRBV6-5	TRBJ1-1	ASRRDTEAF
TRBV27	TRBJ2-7	ASSSVPRYEQY
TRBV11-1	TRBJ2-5	ASSLLQETQY
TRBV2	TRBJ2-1	ASSGSAVYNEQF
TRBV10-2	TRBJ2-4	ASSAPERGGNIQY
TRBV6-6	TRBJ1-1	ASSGTENTEAF
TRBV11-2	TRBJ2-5	ASSLVPSGGMETQY
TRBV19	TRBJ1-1	ATATGRVKNTEAF
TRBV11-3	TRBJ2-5	ASSLEGQEETQY
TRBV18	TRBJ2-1	ASSPRVLAGFGDEQF
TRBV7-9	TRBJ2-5	ASSLDERREGETQY
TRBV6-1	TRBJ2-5	ASTGSGRGETQY
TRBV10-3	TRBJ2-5	AISETGAQY
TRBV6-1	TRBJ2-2	ASSAKHSSAGAGELF
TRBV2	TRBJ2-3	ASTQGATDTQY
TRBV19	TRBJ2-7	ASSIHRGLAGEQY
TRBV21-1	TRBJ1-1	ASSKFRKGQARKAEAF
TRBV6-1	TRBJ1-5	ASLEGQYSNQPQH
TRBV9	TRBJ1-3	ASRGDSGNTIY